A single sample is the source of the 17 T cell receptor beta chains below, sequenced in a study of CD8+ T cells in alopecia areata. After isolation, RNA underwent reverse transcription to generate cDNA as the sequencing template. Only in-frame clones appear in the TCRdb table, and some are missing; sequencing was by immunoSEQ multiplex PCR. This sample has under 250,000 clones; around three fifths occur once, and the top ten carry 0.45%. The input for sequencing was CD4+ T cells sorted from blood, taken at week 0. These receptors originate from a human donor with alopecia areata.

This rearrangement joins TRBV11-2 to TRBJ1-1; no firm D call. Trimming removed 5 bases from V and 4 bases from J, with 5 bases in between. CDR3 size: 11 residues. CDR1 is SGHAT and CDR2 is FQNNGV in the germline V gene. The CDR3 reads CASSLATEAFF. In nucleotides, the CDR3 is TGTGCCAGCAGCCTCGCCACTGAAGCTTTCTTT.

V is TRBV30 and J is TRBJ2-1; D ambiguous. CDR3 size: 14 residues. Trimming removed 1 base at V and 5 bases at J, with 12 bases between. Germline V gene sequence: CDR1 GTSNPN, CDR2 SVGIG (reference sequence). The CDR3 DNA is TGTGCCTGGAGTGGGTGGCGGAATAACAATGAGCAGTTCTTC. Encoded protein: CAWSGWRNNNEQFF.

The chain employs TRBV9 and TRBJ1-1, with a possible D match to TRBD1 (6 bases). Between the trimmed V and J ends, which lost 3 bases and 0 bases, there was a span of 15 bases. The germline V gene has CDR1 SGDLS and CDR2 YYNGEE. The CDR3 spans 16 residues. CDR3 sequence: CASSDPAGAMNTEAFF. The DNA for the CDR3 is TGTGCCAGCAGCGACCCAGCAGGGGCGATGAACACTGAAGCTTTCTTT.

The gene calls are TRBV4-1 and TRBJ2-7; D gene uncertain. CDR3 size: 13 residues. Germline loops: CDR1 MGHRA, CDR2 YSYEKL. Trimming left V 1 base short and J 3 bases short, with 7 bases between. CDR3 sequence: CASSQVRYYEQYF. The DNA for the CDR3 is TGCGCCAGCAGCCAAGTCCGATACTACGAGCAGTACTTC.

The chain uses TRBV7-2 and TRBJ2-3; D is unresolved. The V gene lost 2 bases and the J gene lost 1 base, with 10 bases spanning the gap. The CDR3 spans 15 residues. Looked up from germline, CDR1 is SGHTA and CDR2 is FQGNSA. For the CDR3, the DNA is TGTGCCAGCAGCTTAAGAATCGTTGGCACAGATACGCAGTATTTT. Encoded protein: CASSLRIVGTDTQYF.

This clone was seen only a few times. The rearrangement uses TRBV30 and TRBJ1-2, with D hard to call. Germline values: CDR1 GTSNPN, CDR2 SVGIG (reference sequence). The CDR3 loop spans 13 amino acids. The V end lost 0 bases, the J end lost 3 bases, and 8 bases lay between the germline ends. The CDR3 spells CAWSVRLDYGYTF. Here the CDR3 DNA reads TGTGCCTGGAGTGTAAGGCTTGACTATGGCTACACCTTC. Filled out from reference TRBV30 and TRBJ1-2, the complete variable domain reads SQTIHQWPATLVQPVGSPLSLECTVEGTSNPNLYWYRQAAGRGLQLLFYSVGIGQISSEVPQNLSASRPQDRQFILSSKKLLLSDSGFYLCAWSVRLDYGYTFGSGTRLTVV.

CDR3: CASGSTGVRETQYF. The CDR3 nucleotides are TGTGCCAGCGGGTCGACAGGGGTAAGGGAGACCCAGTACTTC. The chain employs TRBV28 and TRBJ2-5; 8 nucleotides agree with TRBD1. With 8 bases clipped from V and 5 bases from J, the junction kept 10 bases outside the gene matches. There are 14 residues in the CDR3. The V gene's germline CDR1 is MDHEN and CDR2 SYDVKM. The full variable domain, completed using reference TRBV28 and TRBJ2-5, is DVKVTQSSRYLVKRTGEKVFLECVQDMDHENMFWYRQDPGLGLRLIYFSYDVKMKEKGDIPEGYSVSREKKERFSLILESASTNQTSMYLCASGSTGVRETQYFGPGTRLLVL.

This chain connects TRBV20-1 to TRBJ1-1; possibly TRBD1 for D (6 bases). The CDR3 spans 11 residues. Germline values: CDR1 DFQATT, CDR2 SNEGSKA (reference sequence). The ends were cut back, 5 bases at V and 6 bases at J, with 10 bases in the middle. The CDR3 loop reads CSAVTGAEAFF. The CDR3 nucleotides read TGCAGTGCTGTGACAGGTGCTGAAGCTTTCTTT.

V is TRBV6-1 and J is TRBJ2-3; tentative D call: TRBD2 (6 bases). The CDR3 is 18 residues long. Germline CDR1 and CDR2: MNHNS and SASEGT. The ends were cut back, 1 base at V and 0 bases at J, with 17 bases in the middle. Here the CDR3 reads CASSEGGSSALSTDTQYF. The CDR3 coding sequence is TGTGCCAGCAGTGAAGGGGGCTCTAGCGCGCTTAGCACAGATACGCAGTATTTT.

The genes are TRBV29-1 and TRBJ2-2; D is perhaps TRBD2 (6 bases). Between the trimmed V and J ends, which lost 8 bases and 7 bases, there was a span of 17 bases. The CDR3 has 13 amino acids. Germline CDR1 reads SQVTM; CDR2 reads ANQGSEA. In DNA form, the CDR3 reads TGCAGCTCCTCGAGGACTAACGGCGGGGAGCTGTTTTTT. The encoded protein is CSSSRTNGGELFF.

The chain employs TRBV4-1 and TRBJ2-1, with D unresolved. The CDR3 extends over 18 amino acids. Deletions cut 4 bases from V and 0 bases from J, with 19 bases between. CDR1 is MGHRA and CDR2 is YSYEKL in the germline V gene. CDR3 DNA sequence: TGCGCCAGCAGCCTCACCCTGGACCGCCGGAGCTCCTACAATGAGCAGTTCTTC. The encoded protein is CASSLTLDRRSSYNEQFF.

The CDR3 loop is CASALGREAIFNYGYTF. CDR3 sequence (DNA): TGCGCCAGCGCTCTCGGTCGAGAGGCCATTTTCAACTATGGCTACACCTTC. The chain joins TRBV5-1 to TRBJ1-2; D call uncertain. This CDR3 region has 17 residues. The V and J ends lost 7 bases and 2 bases respectively, with 24 bases between them. Looked up from germline, CDR1 is SGHRS and CDR2 is YFSETQ. The variable domain in full, with the rest retrieved from reference TRBV5-1 and TRBJ1-2, is KAGVTQTPRYLIKTRGQQVTLSCSPISGHRSVSWYQQTPGQGLQFLFEYFSETQRNKGNFPGRFSGRQFSNSRSEMNVSTLELGDSALYLCASALGREAIFNYGYTFGSGTRLTVV.

This clone was seen a handful of times. The chain combines TRBV6-5 with TRBJ1-1; the D is unclear. The germline V and J ends were trimmed by 6 bases and 6 bases, with 11 bases remaining between them. CDR3 length: 12 amino acids. Germline CDR1 and CDR2: MNHEY and SVGAGI. CDR3 sequence: CASRYGQSEAFF. The CDR3 DNA is TGTGCCAGCAGATACGGGCAATCTGAAGCTTTCTTT.

This clone appeared a few times. The chain is built from TRBV29-1 and TRBJ2-1; 7 bases fit TRBD2. The J segment lost 7 bases and the V segment lost 6 bases, leaving 9 bases of the junction unmatched. The germline V gene encodes CDR1 SQVTM and CDR2 ANQGSEA. The CDR3 sequence is 13 residues long. The CDR3 DNA sequence: TGCAGCGTCGGTGGGAGGGCCTTGAATGAGCAGTTCTTC. Translated, it gives CSVGGRALNEQFF.

The chain employs TRBV30 and TRBJ2-6, with D possibly called TRBD1 or TRBD2 (5 bases each). Germline CDR1 GTSNPN, CDR2 SVGIG (reference sequence). The ends were cut back, 1 base at V and 2 bases at J, with 12 bases in the middle. This CDR3 region has 16 residues. CDR3 in amino acids: CAWSGWRGAGANVLTF. The CDR3 bases are TGTGCCTGGAGTGGATGGAGAGGGGCTGGGGCCAACGTCCTGACTTTC. Full variable domain (remainder filled in from reference TRBV30 and TRBJ2-6): SQTIHQWPATLVQPVGSPLSLECTVEGTSNPNLYWYRQAAGRGLQLLFYSVGIGQISSEVPQNLSASRPQDRQFILSSKKLLLSDSGFYLCAWSGWRGAGANVLTFGAGSRLTVL.

This clone came up a few times. V and J are TRBV9 and TRBJ2-5; TRBD2 matches 11 bases. This CDR3 region has 18 residues. From germline, CDR1 is SGDLS and CDR2 YYNGEE. The V segment lost 0 bases and the J segment 2 bases; nucleotides outside the gene matches: 9. CDR3 in amino acids: CASSVGISGRAGQETQYF. CDR3 DNA: TGTGCCAGCAGCGTAGGAATTAGCGGGAGGGCCGGGCAAGAGACCCAGTACTTC.

V and J are TRBV5-1 and TRBJ2-2; unclear D gene. The length of the CDR3 is 15 residues. In germline, CDR1 is SGHRS, CDR2 YFSETQ. V was clipped by 1 base and J by 5 bases, with 12 bases between them. CDR3 DNA: TGCGCCAGCAGCTTGATTGCACAGACTACCGGGGAGCTGTTTTTT. This sequence encodes CASSLIAQTTGELFF.